Included here is one T cell receptor beta chain sequence, with context. The antigen is unknown. The data originate from a study of lymphopenia after photon versus proton radiotherapy. Study-level points and caveats: Only patients who died were analyzed for survival; proton advantage is unproven. After the lymphocyte nadir, photon-treated repertoires showed oligoclonal expansion, especially of CD8+ Temra cells. Under photons, naive T cells and diversity fell while effector/memory populations rose.

Libraries were prepared by immunoSEQ multiplex PCR; TCRdb keeps only in-frame clonotypes and omits some of them. This table has some 25,000 clones, under 85% appearing once. The ends were cut back, 9 bases at V and 5 bases at J, with 10 bases in the middle. The CDR3 is 11 residues long. Germline V gene sequence: CDR1 SGHAT, CDR2 FQNNGV. The chain has TRBV11-2 and TRBJ2-5; unclear D gene. The TCR was taken from a woman aged 50 to 60 with pancreatic cancer. The sequencing used peripheral blood, collected from a patient treated with photon-based radiotherapy. The CDR3 is CASKNLETQYF. The CDR3 DNA is TGTGCCAGTAAAAATCTGGAGACCCAGTACTTC.